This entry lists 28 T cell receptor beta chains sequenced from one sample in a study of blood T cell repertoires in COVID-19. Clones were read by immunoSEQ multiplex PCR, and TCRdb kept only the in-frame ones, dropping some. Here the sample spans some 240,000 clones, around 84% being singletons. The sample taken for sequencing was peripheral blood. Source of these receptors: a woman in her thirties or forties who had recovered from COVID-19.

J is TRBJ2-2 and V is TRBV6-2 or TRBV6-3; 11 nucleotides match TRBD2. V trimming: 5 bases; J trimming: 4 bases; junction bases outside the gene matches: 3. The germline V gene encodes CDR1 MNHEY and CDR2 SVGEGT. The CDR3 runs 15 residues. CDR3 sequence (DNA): TGTGCCAGCAGTAGACTAGCGGGGCTCACCGGGGAGCTGTTTTTT. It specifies CASSRLAGLTGELFF.

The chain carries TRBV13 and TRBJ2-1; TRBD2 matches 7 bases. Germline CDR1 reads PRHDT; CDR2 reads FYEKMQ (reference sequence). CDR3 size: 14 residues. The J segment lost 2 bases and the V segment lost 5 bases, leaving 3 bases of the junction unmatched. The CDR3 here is CASSPGTTYNEQFF. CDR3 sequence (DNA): TGTGCCAGCAGCCCCGGGACTACCTACAATGAGCAGTTCTTC.

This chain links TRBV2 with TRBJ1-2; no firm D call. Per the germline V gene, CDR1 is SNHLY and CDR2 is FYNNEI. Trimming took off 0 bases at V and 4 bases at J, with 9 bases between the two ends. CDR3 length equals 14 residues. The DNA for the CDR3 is TGTGCCAGCAGTGAAGCTCGGAGTATCTATGGCTACACCTTC. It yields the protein CASSEARSIYGYTF.

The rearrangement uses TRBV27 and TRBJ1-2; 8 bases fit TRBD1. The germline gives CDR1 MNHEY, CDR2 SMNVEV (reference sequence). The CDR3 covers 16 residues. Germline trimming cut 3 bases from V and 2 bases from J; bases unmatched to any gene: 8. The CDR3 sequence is CASSFSPGQANYGYTF. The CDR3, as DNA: TGTGCCAGCAGTTTCTCCCCGGGACAGGCGAACTATGGCTACACCTTC.

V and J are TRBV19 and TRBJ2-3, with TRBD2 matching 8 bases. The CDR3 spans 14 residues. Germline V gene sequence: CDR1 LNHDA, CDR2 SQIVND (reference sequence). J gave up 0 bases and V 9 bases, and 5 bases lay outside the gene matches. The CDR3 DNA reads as TGTGCCAGCCAACCGGGGGGGAGCACAGATACGCAGTATTTT. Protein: CASQPGGSTDTQYF. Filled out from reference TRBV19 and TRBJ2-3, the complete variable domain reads DGGITQSPKYLFRKEGQNVTLSCEQNLNHDAMYWYRQDPGQGLRLIYYSQIVNDFQKGDIAEGYSVSREKKESFPLTVTSAQKNPTAFYLCASQPGGSTDTQYFGPGTRLTVL.

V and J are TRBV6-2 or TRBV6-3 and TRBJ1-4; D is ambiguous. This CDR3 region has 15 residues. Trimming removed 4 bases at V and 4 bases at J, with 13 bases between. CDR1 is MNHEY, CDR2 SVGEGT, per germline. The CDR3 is CASSSTREHNEKLFF. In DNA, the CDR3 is TGTGCCAGCAGTTCGACCCGGGAGCATAATGAAAAACTGTTTTTT.

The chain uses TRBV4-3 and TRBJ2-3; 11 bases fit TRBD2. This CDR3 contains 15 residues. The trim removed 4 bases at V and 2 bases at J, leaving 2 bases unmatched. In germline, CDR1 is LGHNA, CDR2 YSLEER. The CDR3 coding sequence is TGCGCCAGCAGCCGGACTAGCGGGTACACAGATACGCAGTATTTT. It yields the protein CASSRTSGYTDTQYF.

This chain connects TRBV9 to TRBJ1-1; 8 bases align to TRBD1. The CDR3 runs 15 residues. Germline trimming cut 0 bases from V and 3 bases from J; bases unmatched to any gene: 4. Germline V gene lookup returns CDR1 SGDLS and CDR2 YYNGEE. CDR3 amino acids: CASSVEGQGYTEAFF. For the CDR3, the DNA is TGTGCCAGCAGCGTAGAAGGACAGGGCTACACTGAAGCTTTCTTT.

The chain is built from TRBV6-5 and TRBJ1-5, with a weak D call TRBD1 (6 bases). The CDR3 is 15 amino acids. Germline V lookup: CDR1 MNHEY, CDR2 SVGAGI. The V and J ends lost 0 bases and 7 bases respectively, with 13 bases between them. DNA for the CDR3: TGTGCCAGCAGTTACTCGACCAGGGGCGGGCAGCCCCAGCATTTT. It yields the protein CASSYSTRGGQPQHF.

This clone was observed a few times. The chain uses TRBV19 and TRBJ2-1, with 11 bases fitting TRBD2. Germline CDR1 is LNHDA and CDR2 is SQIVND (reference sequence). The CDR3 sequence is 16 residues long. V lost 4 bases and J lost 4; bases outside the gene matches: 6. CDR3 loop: CASSTASGGIYNEQFF. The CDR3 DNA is TGTGCCAGTAGTACCGCTAGCGGGGGGATATACAATGAGCAGTTCTTC. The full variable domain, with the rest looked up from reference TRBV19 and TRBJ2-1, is DGGITQSPKYLFRKEGQNVTLSCEQNLNHDAMYWYRQDPGQGLRLIYYSQIVNDFQKGDIAEGYSVSREKKESFPLTVTSAQKNPTAFYLCASSTASGGIYNEQFFGPGTRLTVL.

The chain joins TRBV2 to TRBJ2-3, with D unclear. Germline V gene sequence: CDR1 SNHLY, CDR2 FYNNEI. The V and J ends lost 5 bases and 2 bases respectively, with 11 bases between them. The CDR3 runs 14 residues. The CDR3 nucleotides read TGTGCCAGCAGTTGGGCTGAAATCACAGATACGCAGTATTTT. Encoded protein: CASSWAEITDTQYF.

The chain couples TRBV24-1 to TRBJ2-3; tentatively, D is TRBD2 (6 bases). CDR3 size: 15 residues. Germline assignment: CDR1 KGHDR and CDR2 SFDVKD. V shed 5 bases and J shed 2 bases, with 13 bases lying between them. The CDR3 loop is CATSGPTSFTDTQYF. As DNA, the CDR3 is TGTGCCACCAGTGGCCCAACTAGCTTCACAGATACGCAGTATTTT.

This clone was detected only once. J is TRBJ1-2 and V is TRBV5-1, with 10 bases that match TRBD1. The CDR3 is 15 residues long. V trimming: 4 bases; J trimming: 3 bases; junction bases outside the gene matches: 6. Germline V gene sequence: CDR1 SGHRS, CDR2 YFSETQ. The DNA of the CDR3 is TGCGCCAGCAGCCCGGGGGACAGGGGACACTATGGCTACACCTTC. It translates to CASSPGDRGHYGYTF.

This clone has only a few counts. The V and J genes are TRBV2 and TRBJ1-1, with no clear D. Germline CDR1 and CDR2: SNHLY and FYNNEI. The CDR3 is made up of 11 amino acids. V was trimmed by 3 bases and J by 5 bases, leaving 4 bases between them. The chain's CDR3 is CASSELTEAFF. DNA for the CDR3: TGTGCCAGCAGTGAGTTAACTGAAGCTTTCTTT.

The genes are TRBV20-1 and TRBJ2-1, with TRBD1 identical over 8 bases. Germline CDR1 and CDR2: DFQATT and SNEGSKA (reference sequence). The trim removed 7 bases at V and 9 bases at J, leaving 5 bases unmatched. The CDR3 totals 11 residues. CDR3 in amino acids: CSGQGSGEQFF. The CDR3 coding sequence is TGCAGTGGACAGGGGTCGGGTGAGCAGTTCTTC.

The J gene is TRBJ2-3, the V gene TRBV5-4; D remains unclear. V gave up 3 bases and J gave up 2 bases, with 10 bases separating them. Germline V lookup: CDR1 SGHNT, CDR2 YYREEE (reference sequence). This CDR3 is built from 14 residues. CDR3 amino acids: CASSSREPTDTQYF. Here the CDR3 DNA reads TGTGCCAGCAGCTCACGAGAGCCCACAGATACGCAGTATTTT.

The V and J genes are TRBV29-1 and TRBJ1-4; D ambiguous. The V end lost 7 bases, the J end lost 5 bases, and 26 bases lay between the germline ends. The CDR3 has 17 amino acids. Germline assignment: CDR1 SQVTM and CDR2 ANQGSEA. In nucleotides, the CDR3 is TGCAGCGCCATGACGGGGTACCGTACACTAAAAAATGAAAAACTGTTTTTT. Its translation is CSAMTGYRTLKNEKLFF.

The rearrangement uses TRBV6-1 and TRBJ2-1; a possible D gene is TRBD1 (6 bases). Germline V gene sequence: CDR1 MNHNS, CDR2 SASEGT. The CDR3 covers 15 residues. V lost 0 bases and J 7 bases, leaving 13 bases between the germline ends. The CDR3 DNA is TGTGCCAGCAGTGAAGCGCTACAGGGAGCAAATGAGCAGTTCTTC. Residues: CASSEALQGANEQFF.

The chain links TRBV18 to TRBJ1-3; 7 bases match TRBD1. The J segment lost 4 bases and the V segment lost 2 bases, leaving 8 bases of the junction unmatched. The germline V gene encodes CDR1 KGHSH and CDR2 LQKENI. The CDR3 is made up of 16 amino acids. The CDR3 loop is CASSPETGYGGNTIYF. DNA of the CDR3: TGTGCCAGCTCACCAGAGACAGGGTATGGAGGAAACACCATATATTTT.

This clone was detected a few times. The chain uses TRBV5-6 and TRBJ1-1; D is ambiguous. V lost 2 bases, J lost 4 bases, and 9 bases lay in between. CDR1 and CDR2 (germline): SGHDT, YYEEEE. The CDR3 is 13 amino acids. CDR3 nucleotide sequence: TGTGCCAGCAGCTTTATCATCAGCACTGAAGCTTTCTTT. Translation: CASSFIISTEAFF.

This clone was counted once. CDR3 bases: TGTGCCAGCAGCTTGCCCGGGACTAGCGGGGGGGCCCGGGTTGGGCAGTACTTC. Encoded protein: CASSLPGTSGGARVGQYF. The chain employs TRBV7-3 and TRBJ2-7; TRBD2 matches 16 bases. There are 18 residues in the CDR3. The junction had 14 bases not matched to a gene; V was cut back by 3 bases and J by 9 bases. The germline gives CDR1 SGHTA, CDR2 FQGTGA.

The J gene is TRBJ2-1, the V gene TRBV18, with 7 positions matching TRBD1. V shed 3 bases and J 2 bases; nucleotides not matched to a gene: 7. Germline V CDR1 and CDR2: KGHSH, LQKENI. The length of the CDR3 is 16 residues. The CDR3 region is CASSPKTGLAYNEQFF. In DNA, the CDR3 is TGTGCCAGCTCACCCAAGACAGGGCTGGCCTACAATGAGCAGTTCTTC. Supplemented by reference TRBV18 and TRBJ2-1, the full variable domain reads NAGVMQNPRHLVRRRGQEARLRCSPMKGHSHVYWYRQLPEEGLKFMVYLQKENIIDESGMPKERFSAEFPKEGPSILRIQQVVRGDSAAYFCASSPKTGLAYNEQFFGPGTRLTVL.

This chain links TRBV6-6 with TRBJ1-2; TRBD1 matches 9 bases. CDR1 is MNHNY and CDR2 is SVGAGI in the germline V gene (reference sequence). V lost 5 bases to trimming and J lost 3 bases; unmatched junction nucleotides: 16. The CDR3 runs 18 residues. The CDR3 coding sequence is TGTGCCAGCAGTCCCGCGGTCGGTACAGGGGGCACCTACTATGGCTACACCTTC. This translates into CASSPAVGTGGTYYGYTF.

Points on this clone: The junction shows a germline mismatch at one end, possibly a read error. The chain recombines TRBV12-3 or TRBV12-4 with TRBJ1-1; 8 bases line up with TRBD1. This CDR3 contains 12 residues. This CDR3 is CASILSGTGTFF. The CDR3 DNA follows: TGTGCCAGCATTTTAAGTGGGACAGGAACTTTCTTT.

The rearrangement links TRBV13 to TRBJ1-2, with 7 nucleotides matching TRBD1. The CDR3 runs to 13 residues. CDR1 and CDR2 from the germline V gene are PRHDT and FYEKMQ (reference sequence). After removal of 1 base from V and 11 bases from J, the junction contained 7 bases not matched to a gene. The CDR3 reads CASSLEIGGFYTF. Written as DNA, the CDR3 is TGTGCCAGCAGCTTAGAAATAGGGGGCTTTTACACCTTC.

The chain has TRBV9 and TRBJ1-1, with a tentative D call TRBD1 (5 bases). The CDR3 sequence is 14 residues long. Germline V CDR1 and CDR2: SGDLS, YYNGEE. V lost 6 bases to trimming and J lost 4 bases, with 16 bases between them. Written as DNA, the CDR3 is TGTGCCAGCACCATAGCCCCCCAGGGCACTGAAGCTTTCTTT. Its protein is CASTIAPQGTEAFF.

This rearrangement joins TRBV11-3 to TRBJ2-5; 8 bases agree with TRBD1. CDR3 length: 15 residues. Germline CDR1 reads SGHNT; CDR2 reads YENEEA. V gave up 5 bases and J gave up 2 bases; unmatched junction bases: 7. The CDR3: CASSPNRGRQETQYF. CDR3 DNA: TGTGCCAGCAGCCCGAACAGGGGGAGACAAGAGACCCAGTACTTC.

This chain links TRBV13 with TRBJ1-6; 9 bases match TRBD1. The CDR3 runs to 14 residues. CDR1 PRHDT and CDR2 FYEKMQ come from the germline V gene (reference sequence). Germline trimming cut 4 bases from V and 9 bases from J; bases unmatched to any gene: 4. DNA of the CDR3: TGTGCCAGCAGCTACGACAGGGGGTCTTCACCCCTCCACTTT. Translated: CASSYDRGSSPLHF.